Listed here is a single T cell receptor (beta chain). Its specificity is unknown. The source of the sample is a study of post-analysis software for immune sequencing data. At the level of the study: Several disease courses (relapsing-remitting, secondary progressive and progressive-relapsing) of multiple sclerosis were included. Study observations and caveats: Four to six TRBV segments were significantly more frequent in patients than in controls. TRBV5-6, TRBV5-1 and TRBV20-1 were among these segments.

Germline V gives CDR1 SGHTA, CDR2 FQGNSA. V lost 3 bases and J lost 6, with 11 bases in between. The CDR3 contains 13 residues. Unique molecular identifiers had been added to the TCR beta cDNA libraries. When roughly 1 to 10 million T cells were used, they gave 500,000 or so cDNA molecules. TCRdb re-called the PCR reads through MiXCR, storing one row per CDR3 protein. The sample holds hundreds of thousands of distinct CDR3 sequences, 25% to 30% seen once. This receptor was identified in a girl aged 5-17 years with multiple sclerosis. Sequenced: blood. The V and J genes are TRBV7-2 and TRBJ1-1; a possible D gene is TRBD1 (6 bases). The CDR3 sequence is CASSFGGLPEAFF. The CDR3 DNA sequence: TGTGCCAGCAGCTTCGGGGGGCTCCCTGAAGCTTTCTTT.